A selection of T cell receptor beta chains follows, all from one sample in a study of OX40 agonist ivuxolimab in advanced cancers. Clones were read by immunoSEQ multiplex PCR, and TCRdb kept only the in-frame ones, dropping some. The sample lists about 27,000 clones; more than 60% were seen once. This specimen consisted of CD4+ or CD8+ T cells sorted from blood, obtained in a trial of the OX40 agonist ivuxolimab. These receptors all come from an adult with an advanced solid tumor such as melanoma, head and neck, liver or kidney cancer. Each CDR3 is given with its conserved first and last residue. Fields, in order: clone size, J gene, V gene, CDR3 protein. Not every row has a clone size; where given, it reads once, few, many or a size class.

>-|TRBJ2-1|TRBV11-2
CASSPGQFSYNEQFF
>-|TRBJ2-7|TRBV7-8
CASSLWGDRTYYEQYF
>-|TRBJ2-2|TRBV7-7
CASSLGTRDGELFF
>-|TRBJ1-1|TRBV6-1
CASSQGLRAFF
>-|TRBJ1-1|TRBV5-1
CASSLTDTWSGTSTEAFF
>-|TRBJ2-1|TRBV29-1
CSVGGTGTEQFF
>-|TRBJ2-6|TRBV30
CAWSFGAGANVLTF
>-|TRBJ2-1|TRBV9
CASSVLQGSYNEQFF
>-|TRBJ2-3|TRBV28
CASSLLRRSTDTQYF
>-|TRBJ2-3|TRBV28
CASSTGTSLPGDTQYF
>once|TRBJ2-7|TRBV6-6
CASSYSSKQYF
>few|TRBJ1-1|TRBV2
CASLQGIGNTEAFF
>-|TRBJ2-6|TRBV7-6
CASSLYKGNNGANVLTF
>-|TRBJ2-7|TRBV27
CASSLGLSYEQYF
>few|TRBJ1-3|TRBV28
CASSLYGDYSGNTIYF
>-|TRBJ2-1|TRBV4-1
CASSQDLNEQFF
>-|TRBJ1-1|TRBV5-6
CASSLLWADMNTEAFF
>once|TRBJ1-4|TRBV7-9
CASSSEWEKLFF
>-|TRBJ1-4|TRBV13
CASSLRGNNEKLFF
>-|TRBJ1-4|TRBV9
CASSVLPFF
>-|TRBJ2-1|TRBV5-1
CASSLTSGGPPEQFF
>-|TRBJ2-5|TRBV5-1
CASSSLLNTDRGRQETQYF
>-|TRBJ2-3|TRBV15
CATSTDRPDTQYF
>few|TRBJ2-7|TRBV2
CASGIAGAAYEQYF
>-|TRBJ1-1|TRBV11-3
CASRNGRQKNTEAFF
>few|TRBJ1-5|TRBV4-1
CASSQNVGDQPQHF
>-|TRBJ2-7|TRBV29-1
CSVRDSSSYEQYF
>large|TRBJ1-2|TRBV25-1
CASTGGAKDYGYTF
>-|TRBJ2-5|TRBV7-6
CASSLEDRWEETQYF
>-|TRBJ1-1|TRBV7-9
CASIRGGRAGTEAFF
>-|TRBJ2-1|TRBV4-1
CASSPMDGNEQFF
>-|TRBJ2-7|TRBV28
CASSLLRTGRYEQYF
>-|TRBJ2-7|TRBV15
CATSTGTGSYEQYF
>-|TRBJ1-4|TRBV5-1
CASSLGRNNEKLFF
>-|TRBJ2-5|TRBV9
CASSDSGGRKTQYF
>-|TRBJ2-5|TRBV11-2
CASRPSGGRQETQYF
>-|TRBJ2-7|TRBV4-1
CASSHGIGQAYEQYF
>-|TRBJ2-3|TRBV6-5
CASSYSSTDTQYF
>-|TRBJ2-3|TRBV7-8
CASTSRLAGGTDTQYF
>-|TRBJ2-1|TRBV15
CATSPREGGVNEQFF
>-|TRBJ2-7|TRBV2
CASSESPGLAYQGEQYF